A selection of T cell receptor beta chains follows, all from one sample in a study of cytotoxic CD8 clonotypes in ibrutinib-treated CLL. Generated by immunoSEQ multiplex PCR, the TCRdb table keeps only in-frame clones and is missing some. The sample lists 200,000 to 250,000 clones; around 75% were seen once. Sequences were derived from PBMCs, sampled after 12 months of ibrutinib treatment. All receptors come from a human donor with chronic lymphocytic leukemia. CDR3s leave out the opening cysteine and the closing phenylalanine or tryptophan.

cdr3_aa	v_call	j_call
ASSPQSGGVTEAF	TRBV18	TRBJ1-1
ASSPAGSLETQY	TRBV28	TRBJ2-5
SVTGDDSSGANVLT	TRBV29-1	TRBJ2-6
SVVRANSNTGELF	TRBV29-1	TRBJ2-2
ASRYRTATNEKLF	TRBV5-6	TRBJ1-4
ASSPRLVGGYT	TRBV7-2	TRBJ1-2
ASSENRAQNQPQH	TRBV6-1	TRBJ1-5
ASSFNFRGVQETQY	TRBV27	TRBJ2-5
ASRAGYQETQY	TRBV2	TRBJ2-5
ASSFSPAGALTNTQY	TRBV27	TRBJ2-3
SVAPGQGRFETQY	TRBV29-1	TRBJ2-3
ASSLTQAGGFYEQY	TRBV28	TRBJ2-7
ASSYLGFGELF	TRBV6-5	TRBJ2-2
AWGAGHMKAGNTIY	TRBV30	TRBJ1-3
ASSPATAHNEQF	TRBV18	TRBJ2-1
ASRPSSTDTQY	TRBV27	TRBJ2-3
ASSPDRDSRGYT	TRBV18	TRBJ1-2
ASSLGGGLDREQPQH	TRBV7-8	TRBJ1-5
AWSHRGEEQY	TRBV30	TRBJ2-7
ASSSFPQETQY	TRBV5-1	TRBJ2-5
AISIRENEKLF	TRBV10-3	TRBJ1-4
ASSLLHSNSPLH	TRBV27	TRBJ1-6
ATSRSGGGRDTQY	TRBV19	TRBJ2-3
ASSQEGGDTQY	TRBV4-2	TRBJ2-3
ASSAGGWEQY	TRBV2	TRBJ2-7
ASSPVLAGGGYNEQF	TRBV18	TRBJ2-1
ASTSGGKGANYGYT	TRBV27	TRBJ1-2
ASRLLGDPPGLAGPYNEQF	TRBV12-2	TRBJ2-1
AWSAGTVNEKLF	TRBV30	TRBJ1-4
ASSLATLTYGYT	TRBV5-6	TRBJ1-2
SVAWGSGNQPQH	TRBV29-1	TRBJ1-5
ASSLSPGTGLSPLH	TRBV5-1	TRBJ1-6
ASSDGTGEADTQY	TRBV2	TRBJ2-3
ASSQDGGFGNQPQH	TRBV4-1	TRBJ1-5
ASSSLTSEAF	TRBV5-1	TRBJ1-1
ASSSYPLAGGIPYEQY	TRBV5-1	TRBJ2-7
ATSGSGFGNDNQPQH	TRBV2	TRBJ1-5
ASSSLDSATNEKLF	TRBV28	TRBJ1-4
ASSFQGGETQY	TRBV27	TRBJ2-5
ASSQNYGYT	TRBV5-5	TRBJ1-2
ASSPNTEAF	TRBV6-5	TRBJ1-1
SVGGRGAIDTQY	TRBV29-1	TRBJ2-3
ASSLGFEQY	TRBV28	TRBJ2-7
ASRRQLSGNTIY	TRBV6-5	TRBJ1-3
ASIRSGSGAGELF	TRBV6-5	TRBJ2-2